This T cell receptor (beta chain) was captured by sequencing in a study of identical twins. Findings of the study overall: Alpha sequences out of frame and shared by twins had excess low generation probability. Without tracking the same donors, conclusions rested on cross-sectional statistical analysis. Models underpredicted monozygotic twin sharing of out-of-frame TCR alpha. Cord blood beta clonotypes present at high abundance carried fewer insertions; no such pattern appeared in memory repertoires.

Via MiXCR, TCRdb re-called the 5' RACE reads, giving one row per CDR3 protein. Seen here are 690,000 or so distinct CDR3 sequences, approximately 9% observed once, and the top ten hold about 0.98%. The V end was cut by 5 bases, the J end by 0 bases, with 12 bases between. The CDR3 totals 14 residues. In germline, CDR1 is DFQATT, CDR2 SNEGSKA (reference sequence). Remarks on this clonotype: The antigen is not known.

In addition, the sample was reused for a study of yellow fever vaccine responses in identical twins.

Sequencing input: PBMCs. The chain has TRBV20-1 and TRBJ2-3; TRBD2 might be the D (6 bases). The sequence was obtained from a woman aged 18 to 35 in good health. CDR3 bases: TGCAGTGCTGACCAGCGGGTTAGCACAGATACGCAGTATTTT. Amino acids: CSADQRVSTDTQYF.